This entry lists 9 T cell receptor beta chains sequenced from one sample in a study of response to subunit inactivated influenza vaccine. MiXCR was run by TCRdb on the RT-PCR reads, yielding one entry per CDR3 protein. Of some 570,000 distinct CDR3 sequences listed, 11% are singletons. Another study also made use of these data, one on T cells expressing NK-cell markers. That work adds: The TCR beta cDNA came from 5'RACE template switching with UMIs.

This specimen was PBMCs from blood, taken on the day of vaccination. Receptor source: a man aged 45-60 years who received an inactivated influenza vaccine.

This chain links TRBV18 with TRBJ2-3; a weak D match, TRBD2 (6 bases). Germline CDR1 is KGHSH and CDR2 is LQKENI. Trimming took 6 bases from V and 8 from J, leaving 15 bases between them. The CDR3 has 13 amino acids. DNA for the CDR3: TGTGCCAGCTCTGCACCTGGGGGAGGTACGCAGTATTTT. Amino acid sequence: CASSAPGGGTQYF. The variable domain in full, completed from reference TRBV18 and TRBJ2-3, reads NAGVMQNPRHLVRRRGQEARLRCSPMKGHSHVYWYRQLPEEGLKFMVYLQKENIIDESGMPKERFSAEFPKEGPSILRIQQVVRGDSAAYFCASSAPGGGTQYFGPGTRLTVL.

This clonotype was detected many times. The chain is built from TRBV5-1 and TRBJ2-1; 7 positions agree with TRBD1. Germline V CDR1 and CDR2: SGHRS, YFSETQ. This CDR3 is built from 14 residues. Trimming at V came to 6 bases and at J to 4 bases, leaving 7 bases not matched to a gene. The CDR3 sequence is CASTGTARYNEQFF. Written as DNA, the CDR3 is TGCGCCAGCACCGGGACAGCAAGATACAATGAGCAGTTCTTC. Drawing the rest from reference TRBV5-1 and TRBJ2-1, the complete variable domain is KAGVTQTPRYLIKTRGQQVTLSCSPISGHRSVSWYQQTPGQGLQFLFEYFSETQRNKGNFPGRFSGRQFSNSRSEMNVSTLELGDSALYLCASTGTARYNEQFFGPGTRLTVL.

The chain joins TRBV7-9 to TRBJ2-1; no clear D. CDR1 is SEHNR, CDR2 FQNEAQ, per germline (reference sequence). The CDR3 is 11 residues long. V was cut by 6 bases and J by 10 bases, with 10 bases left in between. This CDR3 reads CASSSLEEQFF. In DNA, the CDR3 is TGTGCCAGCAGTTCTCTTGAAGAGCAGTTCTTC.

At least ten counts were recorded for this clonotype. The chain recombines TRBV30 with TRBJ2-1, with 13 bases matching TRBD2. Germline lookup yields CDR1 GTSNPN and CDR2 SVGIG (reference sequence). V lost 1 base and J lost 4; bases outside the gene matches: 4. This CDR3 comprises 16 residues. CDR3 nucleotides: TGTGCCTGGAGTGGGACTAGCGGGAGATCGTACAATGAGCAGTTCTTC. Protein: CAWSGTSGRSYNEQFF.

V usage is TRBV20-1 and J usage is TRBJ2-7; the D gene is possibly TRBD1 (6 bases). V lost 6 bases and J 0 bases, leaving 12 bases between the germline ends. CDR1 is DFQATT and CDR2 is SNEGSKA in the germline V gene (reference sequence). CDR3 length equals 13 residues. The CDR3 DNA reads TGCAGTGCAGCGACAGGTAGCTCCTACGAGCAGTACTTC. It codes for CSAATGSSYEQYF.

This clonotype was seen repeatedly, ten times or more. The CDR3 coding sequence is TGTGCCAGCAGCTTAGTGCTCCAGGGAGAAGTGTTTTTT. Translated, it gives CASSLVLQGEVFF. The chain uses TRBV7-9 and TRBJ1-4; weak D call: TRBD1 (5 bases). V lost 1 base to trimming and J lost 15 bases, with 15 bases between them. Germline lookup yields CDR1 SEHNR and CDR2 FQNEAQ (reference sequence). This CDR3 spans 13 amino acids. Full variable domain (outside the CDR3, taken from reference TRBV7-9 and TRBJ1-4): DTGVSQNPRHKITKRGQNVTFRCDPISEHNRLYWYRQTLGQGPEFLTYFQNEAQLEKSRLLSDRFSAERPKGSFSTLEIQRTEQGDSAMYLCASSLVLQGEVFFGSGTQLSVL.

This clonotype was counted only a few times. The CDR3 region is CAWSVPVSTQYF. The CDR3 DNA reads as TGTGCCTGGAGTGTCCCCGTGAGTACGCAGTATTTT. This sequence joins TRBV30 and TRBJ2-3; D is unresolved. Germline assignment: CDR1 GTSNPN and CDR2 SVGIG (reference sequence). Trimming removed 0 bases at V and 8 bases at J, with 9 bases between. The CDR3 runs 12 residues. The full variable domain, in which reference TRBV30 and TRBJ2-3 provide the parts outside the CDR3, is SQTIHQWPATLVQPVGSPLSLECTVEGTSNPNLYWYRQAAGRGLQLLFYSVGIGQISSEVPQNLSASRPQDRQFILSSKKLLLSDSGFYLCAWSVPVSTQYFGPGTRLTVL.

This clonotype was counted only a few times. The chain has TRBV11-1 and TRBJ2-1; 11 bases agree with TRBD1. The CDR3 is 20 residues long. Germline V gene data show CDR1 as SGHAT and CDR2 as FQDESV (reference sequence). V trimming: 0 bases; J trimming: 2 bases; junction bases outside the gene matches: 12. The CDR3, as DNA: TGTGCCAGCAGCTTAGCGTATAAAGGAGGGGGACAGGGGGCCTACAATGAGCAGTTCTTC. It is translated as CASSLAYKGGGQGAYNEQFF.

The chain is built from TRBV2 and TRBJ1-3; possibly TRBD1 for D (5 bases). Germline V gene lookup returns CDR1 SNHLY and CDR2 FYNNEI. CDR3 length: 13 residues. Trimming removed 8 bases at V and 2 bases at J, with 10 bases between. CDR3 sequence reads: CASGRDPGNTIYF. The CDR3 nucleotides read TGTGCCAGCGGCAGGGACCCTGGAAACACCATATATTTT.